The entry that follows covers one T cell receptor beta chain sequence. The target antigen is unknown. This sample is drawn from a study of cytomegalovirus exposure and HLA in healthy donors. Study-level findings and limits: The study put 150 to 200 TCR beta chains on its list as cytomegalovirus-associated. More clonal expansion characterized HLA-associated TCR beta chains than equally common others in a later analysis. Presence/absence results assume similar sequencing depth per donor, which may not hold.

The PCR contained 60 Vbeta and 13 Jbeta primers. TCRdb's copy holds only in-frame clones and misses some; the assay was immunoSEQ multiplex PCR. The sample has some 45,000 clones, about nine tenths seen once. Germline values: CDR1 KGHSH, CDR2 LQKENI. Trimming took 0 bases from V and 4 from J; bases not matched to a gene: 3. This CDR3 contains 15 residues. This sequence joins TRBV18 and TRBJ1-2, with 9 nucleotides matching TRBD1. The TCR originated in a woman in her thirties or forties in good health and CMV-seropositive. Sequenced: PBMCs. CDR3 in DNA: TGTGCCAGCTCACCACCGGGACAGGGACTCTATGGCTACACCTTC. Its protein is CASSPPGQGLYGYTF.